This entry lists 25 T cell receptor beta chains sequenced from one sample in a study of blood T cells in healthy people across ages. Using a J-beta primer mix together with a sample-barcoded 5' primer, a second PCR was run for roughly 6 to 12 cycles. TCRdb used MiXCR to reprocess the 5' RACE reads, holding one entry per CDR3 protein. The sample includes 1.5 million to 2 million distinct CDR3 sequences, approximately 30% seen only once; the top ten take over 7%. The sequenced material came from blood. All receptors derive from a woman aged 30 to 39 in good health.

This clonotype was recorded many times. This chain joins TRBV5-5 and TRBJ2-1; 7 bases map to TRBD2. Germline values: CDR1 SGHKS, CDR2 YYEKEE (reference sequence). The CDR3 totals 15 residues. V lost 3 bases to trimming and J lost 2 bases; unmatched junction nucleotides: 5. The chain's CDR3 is CASSWGGPPYNEQFF. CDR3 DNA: TGTGCCAGCAGCTGGGGGGGTCCACCCTACAATGAGCAGTTCTTC.

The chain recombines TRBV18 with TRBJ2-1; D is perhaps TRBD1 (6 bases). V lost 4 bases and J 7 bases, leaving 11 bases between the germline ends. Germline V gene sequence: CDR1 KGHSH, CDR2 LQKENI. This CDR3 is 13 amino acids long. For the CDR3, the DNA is TGTGCCAGCTCACGGGGGACACAGAATGAGCAGTTCTTC. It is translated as CASSRGTQNEQFF.

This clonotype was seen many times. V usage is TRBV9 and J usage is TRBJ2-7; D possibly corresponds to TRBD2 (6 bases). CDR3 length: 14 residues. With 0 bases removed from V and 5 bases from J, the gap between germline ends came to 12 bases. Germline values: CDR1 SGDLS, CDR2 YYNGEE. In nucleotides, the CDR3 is TGTGCCAGCAGCGTAGCGGGAGTCCGGGACGAGCAGTACTTC. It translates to CASSVAGVRDEQYF.

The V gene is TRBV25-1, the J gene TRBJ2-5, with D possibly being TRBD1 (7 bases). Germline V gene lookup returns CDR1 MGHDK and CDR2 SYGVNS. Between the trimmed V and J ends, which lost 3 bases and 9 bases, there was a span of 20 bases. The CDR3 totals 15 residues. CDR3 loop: CASSDAGTVGEAQYF. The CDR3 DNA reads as TGTGCCAGCAGTGATGCCGGGACAGTGGGGGAGGCCCAGTACTTC.

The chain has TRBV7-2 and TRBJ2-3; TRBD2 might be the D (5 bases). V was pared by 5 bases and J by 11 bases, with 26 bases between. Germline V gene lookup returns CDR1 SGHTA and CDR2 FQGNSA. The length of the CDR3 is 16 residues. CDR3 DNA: TGTGCCAGCAGCAAAGAGGTACTGCGGGCCCGTGAGGGGCAGTATTTT. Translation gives CASSKEVLRAREGQYF.

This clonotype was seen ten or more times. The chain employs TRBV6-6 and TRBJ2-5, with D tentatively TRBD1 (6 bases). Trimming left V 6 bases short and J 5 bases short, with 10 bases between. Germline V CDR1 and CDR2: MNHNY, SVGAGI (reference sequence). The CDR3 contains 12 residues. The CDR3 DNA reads TGTGCCAGCAGGGACAGCTACGAGACCCAGTACTTC. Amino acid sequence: CASRDSYETQYF.

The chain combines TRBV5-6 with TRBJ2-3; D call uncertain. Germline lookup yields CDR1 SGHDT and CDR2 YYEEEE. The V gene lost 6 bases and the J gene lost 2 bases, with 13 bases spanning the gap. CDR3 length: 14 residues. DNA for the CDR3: TGTGCCAGCACCCAACCTTACTCCACAGATACGCAGTATTTT. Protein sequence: CASTQPYSTDTQYF. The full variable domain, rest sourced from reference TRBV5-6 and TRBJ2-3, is DAGVTQSPTHLIKTRGQQVTLRCSPKSGHDTVSWYQQALGQGPQFIFQYYEEEERQRGNFPDRFSGHQFPNYSSELNVNALLLGDSALYLCASTQPYSTDTQYFGPGTRLTVL.

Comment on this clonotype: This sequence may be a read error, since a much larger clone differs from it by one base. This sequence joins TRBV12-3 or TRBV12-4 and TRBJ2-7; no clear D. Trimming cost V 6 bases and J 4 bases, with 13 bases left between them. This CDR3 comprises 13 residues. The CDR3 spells CASRTGRPYEQYF. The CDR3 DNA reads TGTGCCAGCAGGACTGGCAGGCCATACGAGCAGTACTTC.

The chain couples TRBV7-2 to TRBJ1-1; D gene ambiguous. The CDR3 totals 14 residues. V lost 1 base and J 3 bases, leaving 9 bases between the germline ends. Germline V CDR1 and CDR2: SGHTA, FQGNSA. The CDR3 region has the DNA TGTGCCAGCAGCTTAGGGGAGCGCGACACTGAAGCTTTCTTT. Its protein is CASSLGERDTEAFF.

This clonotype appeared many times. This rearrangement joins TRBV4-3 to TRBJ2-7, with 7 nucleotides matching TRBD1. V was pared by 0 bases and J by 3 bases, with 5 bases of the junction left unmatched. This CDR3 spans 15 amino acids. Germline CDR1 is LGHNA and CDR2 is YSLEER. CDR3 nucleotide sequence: TGCGCCAGCAGCCAAGATAGACAGGGATACTACGAGCAGTACTTC. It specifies CASSQDRQGYYEQYF.

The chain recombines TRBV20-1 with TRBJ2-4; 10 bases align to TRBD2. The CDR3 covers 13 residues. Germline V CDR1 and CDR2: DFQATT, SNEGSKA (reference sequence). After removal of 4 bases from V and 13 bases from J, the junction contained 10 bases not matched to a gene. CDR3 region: CSANLAGAHEQYF. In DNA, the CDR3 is TGCAGTGCTAACCTAGCGGGAGCTCATGAGCAGTACTTC.

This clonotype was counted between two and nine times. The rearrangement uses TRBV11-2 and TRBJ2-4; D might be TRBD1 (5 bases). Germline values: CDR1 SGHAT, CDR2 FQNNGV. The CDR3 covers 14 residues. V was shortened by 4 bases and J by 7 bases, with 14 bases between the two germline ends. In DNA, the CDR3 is TGTGCCAGCAGCTCTATCCCAGGGCCCAACATTCAGTACTTC. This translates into CASSSIPGPNIQYF.

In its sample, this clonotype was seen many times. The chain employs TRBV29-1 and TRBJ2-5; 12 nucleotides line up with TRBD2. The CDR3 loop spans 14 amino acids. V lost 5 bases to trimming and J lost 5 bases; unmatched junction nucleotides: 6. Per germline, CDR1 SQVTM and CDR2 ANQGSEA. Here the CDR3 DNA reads TGCAGCGTTAGGAGACTAGCGGGAGAGGAGACCCAGTACTTC. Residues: CSVRRLAGEETQYF. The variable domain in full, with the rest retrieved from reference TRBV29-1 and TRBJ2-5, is SAVISQKPSRDICQRGTSLTIQCQVDSQVTMMFWYRQQPGQSLTLIATANQGSEATYESGFVIDKFPISRPNLTFSTLTVSNMSPEDSSIYLCSVRRLAGEETQYFGPGTRLLVL.

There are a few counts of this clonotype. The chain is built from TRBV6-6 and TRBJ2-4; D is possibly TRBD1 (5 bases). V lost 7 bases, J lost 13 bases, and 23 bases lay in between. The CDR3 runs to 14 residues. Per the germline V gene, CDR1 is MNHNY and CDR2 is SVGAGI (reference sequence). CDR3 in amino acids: CASTGQGITDTQYF. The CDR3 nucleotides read TGTGCCAGCACCGGACAAGGTATCACAGATACGCAGTACTTC.

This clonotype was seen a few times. The CDR3: CSPKTGDHGYTF. The CDR3 coding sequence is TGCAGTCCCAAGACAGGGGATCATGGCTACACCTTC. The chain uses TRBV20-1 and TRBJ1-2, with 8 bases lining up with TRBD1. The germline CDR1 and CDR2 sequences are DFQATT and SNEGSKA (reference sequence). V was pared by 8 bases and J by 6 bases, with 8 bases of the junction left unmatched. This CDR3 contains 12 residues.

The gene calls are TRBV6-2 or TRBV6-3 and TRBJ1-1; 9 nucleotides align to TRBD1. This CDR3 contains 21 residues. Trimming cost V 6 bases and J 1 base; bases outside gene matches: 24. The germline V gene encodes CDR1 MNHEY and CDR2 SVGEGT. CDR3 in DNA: TGTGCCAGCAGGGGAAAATCACCGGGACAGGGCCCGCCCTATGGGAACACTGAAGCTTTCTTT. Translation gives CASRGKSPGQGPPYGNTEAFF.

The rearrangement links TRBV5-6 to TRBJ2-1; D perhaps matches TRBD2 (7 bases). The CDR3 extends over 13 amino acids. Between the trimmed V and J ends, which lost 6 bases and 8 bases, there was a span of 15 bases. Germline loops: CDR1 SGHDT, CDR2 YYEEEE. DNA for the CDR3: TGTGCCAGCATCTTCCGGGGGGCTGATGAGCAGTTCTTC. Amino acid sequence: CASIFRGADEQFF. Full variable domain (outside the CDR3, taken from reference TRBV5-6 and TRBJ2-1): DAGVTQSPTHLIKTRGQQVTLRCSPKSGHDTVSWYQQALGQGPQFIFQYYEEEERQRGNFPDRFSGHQFPNYSSELNVNALLLGDSALYLCASIFRGADEQFFGPGTRLTVL.

The CDR3 here is CASSRGLALHEQYF. CDR3 bases: TGTGCCAGCAGTAGGGGACTAGCCTTGCACGAGCAGTACTTC. This sequence joins TRBV21-1 and TRBJ2-7; TRBD2 is the table's D call, not checked against the DNA. TRBV21-1 is described as a pseudogene. The CDR3 contains 14 residues.

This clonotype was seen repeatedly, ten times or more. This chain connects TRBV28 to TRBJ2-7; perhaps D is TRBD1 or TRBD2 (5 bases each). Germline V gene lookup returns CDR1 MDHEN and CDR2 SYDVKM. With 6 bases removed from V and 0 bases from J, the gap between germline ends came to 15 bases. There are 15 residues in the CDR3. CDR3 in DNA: TGTGCCAGCAGATACCGGGACGGTCCCTCCTACGAGCAGTACTTC. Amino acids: CASRYRDGPSYEQYF.

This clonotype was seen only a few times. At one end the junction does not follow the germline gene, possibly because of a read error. The CDR3 spells CARSLRTAGYNEKLFF. The CDR3 DNA reads as TGTGCCCGCAGTTTAAGGACCGCCGGATACAATGAAAAACTGTTTTTT. J is TRBJ1-4 and V is TRBV28; D gene uncertain. Germline V gene lookup returns CDR1 MDHEN and CDR2 SYDVKM. The CDR3 extends over 16 amino acids.

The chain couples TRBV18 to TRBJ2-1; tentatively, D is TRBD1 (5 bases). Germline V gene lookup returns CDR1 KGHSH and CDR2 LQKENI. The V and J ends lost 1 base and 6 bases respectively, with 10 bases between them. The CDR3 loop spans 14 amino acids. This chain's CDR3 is CASSPQSTGNEQFF. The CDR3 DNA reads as TGTGCCAGCTCACCACAGTCAACAGGCAATGAGCAGTTCTTC. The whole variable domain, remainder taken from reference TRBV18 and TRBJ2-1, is NAGVMQNPRHLVRRRGQEARLRCSPMKGHSHVYWYRQLPEEGLKFMVYLQKENIIDESGMPKERFSAEFPKEGPSILRIQQVVRGDSAAYFCASSPQSTGNEQFFGPGTRLTVL.

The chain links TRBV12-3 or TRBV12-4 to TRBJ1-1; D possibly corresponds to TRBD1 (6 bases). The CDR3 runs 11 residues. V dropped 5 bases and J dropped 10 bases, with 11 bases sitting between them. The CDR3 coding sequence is TGTGCCAGCAGTCAGGGACAAGGAGCTTTCTTT. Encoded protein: CASSQGQGAFF.

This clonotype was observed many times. The CDR3 bases are TGTGCCAGCAGTCCGACTAGCGGTCTGTACCAAGAGACCCAGTACTTC. This codes for CASSPTSGLYQETQYF. The chain uses TRBV12-3 or TRBV12-4 and TRBJ2-5, with 9 bases fitting TRBD2. J gave up 0 bases and V 5 bases, and 7 bases lay outside the gene matches. This CDR3 contains 16 residues.

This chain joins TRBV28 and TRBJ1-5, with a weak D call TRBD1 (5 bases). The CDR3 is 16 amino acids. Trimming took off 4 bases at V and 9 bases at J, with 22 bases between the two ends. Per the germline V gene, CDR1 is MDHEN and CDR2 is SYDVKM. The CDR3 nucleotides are TGTGCCAGCAGTTCCCCCTGGGGGGGGAAAGAGGGGCCCCAGCATTTT. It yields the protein CASSSPWGGKEGPQHF.

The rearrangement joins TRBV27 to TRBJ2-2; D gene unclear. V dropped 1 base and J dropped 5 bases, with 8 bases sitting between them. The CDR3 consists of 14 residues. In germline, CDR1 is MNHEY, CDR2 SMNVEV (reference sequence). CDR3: CASSLYQQTGELFF. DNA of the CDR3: TGTGCCAGCAGTTTATATCAACAGACCGGGGAGCTGTTTTTT.